This TCR beta chain was sequenced during a study of T cells in Graves' hyperthyroidism and ophthalmopathy. Trimming pared 4 bases from V and 5 bases from J, leaving 15 bases between. The CDR3 runs 16 residues. The germline V gene encodes CDR1 SGHTA and CDR2 FQGTGA. This clonotype appeared many times. No antigen is known for it. RNA transcripts served as the template for amplifying TCR beta CDR3 regions. HTBI primers were used for first-round RT-PCR of the TCR CDR3. TCRdb processed the multiplex PCR reads anew with MiXCR; each CDR3 protein has one entry. The sample includes just under 750,000 distinct CDR3 sequences, approximately 36% of them seen just once. PBMCs were derived from roughly 10 ml fresh peripheral blood. Broader study findings: Ophthalmopathy was predicted by the model a median of approximately 6 months ahead of onset.

The genes are TRBV7-3 and TRBJ1-6; maybe TRBD1 (5 bases). The source of this sequence is a woman aged 40 to 49 with Graves' hyperthyroidism. Sequencing was carried out using blood. As DNA, the CDR3 is TGTGCCAGCAGCTCCTCAGGGACTGGGGATAATTCACCCCTCCACTTT. Its translation: CASSSSGTGDNSPLHF. Full variable domain (remainder filled in from reference TRBV7-3 and TRBJ1-6): GAGVSQTPSNKVTEKGKYVELRCDPISGHTALYWYRQSLGQGPEFLIYFQGTGAADDSGLPNDRFFAVRPEGSVSTLKIQRTERGDSAVYLCASSSSGTGDNSPLHFGNGTRLTVT.